The clone carrying this TCR beta chain was seen at least ten times. Using its own MiXCR run on the 5' RACE reads, TCRdb lists one record per CDR3 protein. The sample records 30,000 to 40,000 distinct CDR3 sequences, around 5.4% being singletons. The sample belongs to a study of early T cells in non-severe SARS-CoV-2 infection. V shed 2 bases and J shed 2 bases, with 4 bases lying between them. CDR3 size: 13 residues. The chain links TRBV12-3 or TRBV12-4 to TRBJ1-3; unclear D gene. The material was whole blood, obtained at baseline. This receptor was taken from an adult who was a healthcare worker with PCR-confirmed SARS-CoV-2 infection or an uninfected control (not recorded which). The CDR3 DNA reads TGTGCCAGCAGTTTATGGACTGGAAACACCATATATTTT. Translating it yields CASSLWTGNTIYF.